The clone carrying this T cell receptor (beta chain) was counted a few times. A single record per CDR3 protein comes from TCRdb applying MiXCR to the 5' RACE reads. The table records approximately 220,000 distinct CDR3 sequences, roughly 25% of them present only once. This sample was taken from a study of CD8 T cells in ankylosing spondylitis. The CDR3 length is 15 residues. The germline V gene encodes CDR1 LGHNA and CDR2 YSLEER. V was clipped by 4 bases and J by 2 bases; unmatched bases: 5. The receptor was isolated from a male donor with ankylosing spondylitis or in good health (not recorded which). Sequencing was carried out using blood, either unsorted or a sorted T cell fraction (not recorded which). V and J are TRBV4-3 and TRBJ2-1; the match to TRBD2 covers 7 bases. The CDR3 loop is CASSRGLSTYNEQFF. In nucleotides, the CDR3 is TGCGCCAGCAGCCGGGGACTATCGACCTACAATGAGCAGTTCTTC.